The clone carrying this TCR beta chain came up a few times. This record comes from a study of blood T cells in healthy people across ages. The germline V gene encodes CDR1 DFQATT and CDR2 SNEGSKA (reference sequence). The CDR3 sequence is 16 residues long. Unmatched junction bases numbered 6, after V lost 0 bases and J lost 3 bases. Using a J-beta primer mix together with a sample-barcoded 5' primer, a second PCR was run for roughly 7 to 12 cycles. Each TCR beta cDNA got a 12-nucleotide random molecular identifier. TCRdb reprocessed the 5' RACE reads via MiXCR and lists one record per CDR3 protein. The sample has around 620,000 distinct CDR3 sequences; 25% to 30% are singletons. Per-sample PBMC isolation yielded at least 6.5 million cells.

The origin of this receptor is an older woman in good health. Sequencing input: blood. J is TRBJ2-3 and V is TRBV20-1; the match to TRBD2 covers 10 bases. The CDR3 DNA follows: TGCAGTGCTAGAGACCCAGCGGGGGGGCCTACAGATACGCAGTATTTT. Encoded protein: CSARDPAGGPTDTQYF.